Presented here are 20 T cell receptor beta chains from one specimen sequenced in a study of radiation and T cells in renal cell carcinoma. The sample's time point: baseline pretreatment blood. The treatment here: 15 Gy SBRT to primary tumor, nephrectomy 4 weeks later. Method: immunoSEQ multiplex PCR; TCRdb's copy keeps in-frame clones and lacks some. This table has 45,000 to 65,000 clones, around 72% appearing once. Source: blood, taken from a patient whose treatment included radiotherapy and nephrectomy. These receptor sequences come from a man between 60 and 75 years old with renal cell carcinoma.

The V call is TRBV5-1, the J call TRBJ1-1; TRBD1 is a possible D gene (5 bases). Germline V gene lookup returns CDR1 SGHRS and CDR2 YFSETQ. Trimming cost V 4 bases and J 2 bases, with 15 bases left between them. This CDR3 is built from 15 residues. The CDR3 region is CASSKIPGSNTEAFF. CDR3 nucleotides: TGCGCCAGCAGCAAAATCCCAGGGTCCAACACTGAAGCTTTCTTT.

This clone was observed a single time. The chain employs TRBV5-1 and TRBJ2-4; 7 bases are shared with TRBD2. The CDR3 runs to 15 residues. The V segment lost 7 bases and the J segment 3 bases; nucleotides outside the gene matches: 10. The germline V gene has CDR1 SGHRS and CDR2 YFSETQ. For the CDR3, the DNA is TGCGCCAGCTCCAAGCTGAGGGAGGGCAAAAACATTCAGTACTTC. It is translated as CASSKLREGKNIQYF.

For the CDR3, the DNA is TGTGCCAGCAGCCCTTACAGCACAGATACGCAGTATTTT. Translating it yields CASSPYSTDTQYF. The chain joins TRBV9 to TRBJ2-3; no firm D call. There are 13 residues in the CDR3. Trimming removed 4 bases at V and 0 bases at J, with 6 bases between. Germline lookup yields CDR1 SGDLS and CDR2 YYNGEE.

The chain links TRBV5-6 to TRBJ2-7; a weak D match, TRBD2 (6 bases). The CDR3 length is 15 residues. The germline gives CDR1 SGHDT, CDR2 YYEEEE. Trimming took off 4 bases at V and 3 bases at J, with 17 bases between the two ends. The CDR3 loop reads CASSLLGGSIYEQYV. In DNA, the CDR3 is TGTGCCAGCAGCCTCCTTGGAGGGTCCATCTACGAGCAGTACGTC.

This CDR3 is CASSLGREVTF. CDR3 bases: TGTGCCAGCAGCCTAGGCAGAGAGGTCACCTTC. The chain employs TRBV7-9 and TRBJ1-2; D gene uncertain. Germline V gene data show CDR1 as SEHNR and CDR2 as FQNEAQ (reference sequence). V was shortened by 5 bases and J by 13 bases, with 14 bases between the two germline ends. The CDR3 has 11 amino acids.

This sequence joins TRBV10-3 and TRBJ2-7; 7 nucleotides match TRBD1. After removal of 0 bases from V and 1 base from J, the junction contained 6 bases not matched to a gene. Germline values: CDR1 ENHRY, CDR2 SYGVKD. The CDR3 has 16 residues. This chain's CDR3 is CAISESDRELSYEQYF. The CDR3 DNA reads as TGTGCCATCAGTGAGTCCGACAGGGAGCTTTCCTACGAGCAGTACTTC.

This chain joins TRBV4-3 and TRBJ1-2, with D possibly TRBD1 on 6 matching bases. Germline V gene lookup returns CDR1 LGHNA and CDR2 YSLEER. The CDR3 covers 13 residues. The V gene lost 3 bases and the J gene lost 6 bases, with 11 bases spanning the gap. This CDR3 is CASSHSRGNGYTF. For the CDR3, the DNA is TGCGCCAGCAGCCATAGCAGGGGTAATGGCTACACCTTC.

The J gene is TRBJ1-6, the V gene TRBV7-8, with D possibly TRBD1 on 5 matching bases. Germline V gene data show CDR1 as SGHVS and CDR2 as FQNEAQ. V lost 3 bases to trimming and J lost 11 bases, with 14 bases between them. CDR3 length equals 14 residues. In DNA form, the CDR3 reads TGTGCCAGCAGCTTGGGAACCCAGGGAACACCCCTCCACTTT. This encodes CASSLGTQGTPLHF.

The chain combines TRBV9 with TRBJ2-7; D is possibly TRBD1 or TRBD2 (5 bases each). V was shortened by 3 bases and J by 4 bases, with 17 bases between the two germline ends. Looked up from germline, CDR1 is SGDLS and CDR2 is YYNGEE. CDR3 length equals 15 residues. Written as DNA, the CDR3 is TGTGCCAGCAGCGCAGGCTCGGGACCGCAATACGAGCAGTACGTC. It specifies CASSAGSGPQYEQYV.

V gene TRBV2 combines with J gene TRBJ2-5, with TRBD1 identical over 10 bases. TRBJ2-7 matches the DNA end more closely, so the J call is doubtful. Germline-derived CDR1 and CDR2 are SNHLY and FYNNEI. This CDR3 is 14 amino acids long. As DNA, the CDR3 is TGTGCCAGCGTTAGACAGGGGGCGCAAGACGAGCAGTACTTC. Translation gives CASVRQGAQDEQYF.

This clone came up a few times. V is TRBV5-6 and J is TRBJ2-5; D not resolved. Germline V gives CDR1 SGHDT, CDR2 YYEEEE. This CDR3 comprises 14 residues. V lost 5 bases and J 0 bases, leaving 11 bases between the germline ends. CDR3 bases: TGTGCCAGCAGATCAGACGGGTACCAAGAGACCCAGTACTTC. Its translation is CASRSDGYQETQYF.

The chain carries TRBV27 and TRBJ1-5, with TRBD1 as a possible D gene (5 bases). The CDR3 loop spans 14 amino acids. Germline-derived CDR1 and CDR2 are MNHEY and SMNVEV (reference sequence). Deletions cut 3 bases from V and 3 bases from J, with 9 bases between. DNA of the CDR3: TGTGCCAGCAGTTTGGGAGGGACCAATCAGCCCCAGCATTTT. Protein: CASSLGGTNQPQHF.

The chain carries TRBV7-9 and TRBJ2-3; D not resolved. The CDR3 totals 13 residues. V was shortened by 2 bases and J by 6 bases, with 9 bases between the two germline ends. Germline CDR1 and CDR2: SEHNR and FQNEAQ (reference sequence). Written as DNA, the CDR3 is TGTGCCAGCAGCTTAATTGGCGTGGATACGCAGTATTTT. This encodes CASSLIGVDTQYF.

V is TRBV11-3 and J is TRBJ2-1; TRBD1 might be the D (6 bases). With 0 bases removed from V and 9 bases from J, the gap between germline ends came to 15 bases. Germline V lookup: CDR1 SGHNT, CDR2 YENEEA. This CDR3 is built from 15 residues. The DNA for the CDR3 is TGTGCCAGCAGCTTAGAGTGGACAGCCATGGGTGAGCAGTTCTTC. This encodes CASSLEWTAMGEQFF.

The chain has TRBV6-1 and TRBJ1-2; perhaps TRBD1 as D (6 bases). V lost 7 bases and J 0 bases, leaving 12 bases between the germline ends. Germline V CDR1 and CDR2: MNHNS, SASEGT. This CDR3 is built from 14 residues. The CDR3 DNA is TGTGCCAGCACACAGGGTGCAGCTAACTATGGCTACACCTTC. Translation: CASTQGAANYGYTF.

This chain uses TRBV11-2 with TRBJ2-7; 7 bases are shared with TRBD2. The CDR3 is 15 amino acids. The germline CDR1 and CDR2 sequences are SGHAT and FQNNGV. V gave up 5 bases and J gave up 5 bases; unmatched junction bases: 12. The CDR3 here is CASSTLADGGNEQYV. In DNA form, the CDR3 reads TGTGCCAGCAGCACCCTAGCGGACGGTGGGAACGAGCAGTACGTC.

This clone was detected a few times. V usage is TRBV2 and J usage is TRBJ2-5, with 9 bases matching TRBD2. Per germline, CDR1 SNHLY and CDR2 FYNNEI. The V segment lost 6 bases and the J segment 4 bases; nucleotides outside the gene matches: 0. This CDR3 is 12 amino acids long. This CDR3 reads CASRREGETQYF. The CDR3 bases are TGTGCCAGCAGGCGGGAGGGAGAGACCCAGTACTTC.

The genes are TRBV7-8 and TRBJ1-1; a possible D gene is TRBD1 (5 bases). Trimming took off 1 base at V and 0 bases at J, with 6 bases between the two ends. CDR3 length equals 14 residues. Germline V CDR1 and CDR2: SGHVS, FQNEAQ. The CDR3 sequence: CASSLGQLNTEAFF. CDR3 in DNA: TGTGCCAGCAGCTTAGGACAGTTGAACACTGAAGCTTTCTTT.

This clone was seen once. The CDR3 DNA reads TGTGCCATCAGTGCTGCGGGTCCCTCCTACGAGCAGTACGTC. It is translated as CAISAAGPSYEQYV. The chain has TRBV10-3 and TRBJ2-7; D is perhaps TRBD2 (5 bases). This CDR3 comprises 14 residues. Germline lookup yields CDR1 ENHRY and CDR2 SYGVKD. Trimming cost V 4 bases and J 0 bases, with 10 bases left between them.

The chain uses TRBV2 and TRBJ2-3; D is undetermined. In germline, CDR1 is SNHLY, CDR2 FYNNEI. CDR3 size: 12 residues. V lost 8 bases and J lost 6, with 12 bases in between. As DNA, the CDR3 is TGTGCCAGCCTTCGCCTTGCGGATACGCAGTATTTT. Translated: CASLRLADTQYF.